This T cell receptor beta chain was observed in a study of cytotoxic CD8 clonotypes in ibrutinib-treated CLL. The method was immunoSEQ multiplex PCR; TCRdb's version includes in-frame clones alone and lacks a portion of them. The sample includes some 92,000 clones, roughly four fifths of them seen just once. Trimming took 4 bases from V and 0 from J, leaving 6 bases between them. The CDR3 extends over 13 amino acids. CDR1 and CDR2 from the germline V gene are SGHTS and YDEGEE. This receptor was identified in a human donor with chronic lymphocytic leukemia. The source material was PBMCs, sampled after 24 months of ibrutinib treatment. This chain joins TRBV5-8 and TRBJ2-3; D gene uncertain. The CDR3 protein is CASSAASTDTQYF. CDR3 nucleotide sequence: TGTGCCAGCAGCGCAGCTAGCACAGATACGCAGTATTTT.